These 14 T cell receptor beta chains came from one sample sequenced in a study of cytomegalovirus exposure and HLA in healthy donors. The PCR was carried out with 60 Vbeta primers and 13 Jbeta primers. The table came from immunoSEQ multiplex PCR; TCRdb's copy has only in-frame clones and leaves some out. The sample lists over 150,000 clones, more than 65% seen once, with around 1.3% in the top ten. Sample: PBMCs. Receptor source: a woman between 50 and 59 years old in good health and CMV-seronegative.

The chain has TRBV5-4 and TRBJ1-2; 9 nucleotides align to TRBD1. The J segment lost 4 bases and the V segment lost 0 bases, leaving 4 bases of the junction unmatched. Per germline, CDR1 SGHNT and CDR2 YYREEE (reference sequence). This CDR3 has 15 amino acids. CDR3 residues: CASSLGGQGTYGYTF. Here the CDR3 DNA reads TGTGCCAGCAGCTTGGGGGGACAGGGAACCTATGGCTACACCTTC.

The chain uses TRBV28 and TRBJ1-2; D is unclear. The CDR3 has 12 amino acids. Trimming removed 8 bases at V and 7 bases at J, with 14 bases between. Germline V lookup: CDR1 MDHEN, CDR2 SYDVKM. The CDR3 sequence is CASARGPGGYTF. CDR3 coding DNA: TGTGCCAGCGCGAGAGGGCCGGGTGGCTACACCTTC.

The chain uses TRBV10-3 and TRBJ1-4; no clear D gene. Trimming took off 6 bases at V and 4 bases at J, with 9 bases between the two ends. This CDR3 comprises 13 residues. Germline lookup yields CDR1 ENHRY and CDR2 SYGVKD. CDR3 DNA sequence: TGTGCCATCAGCAGCGGACTTAATGAAAAACTGTTTTTT. Amino acid sequence: CAISSGLNEKLFF.

This chain links TRBV6-5 with TRBJ1-2, with D maybe TRBD1 (5 bases). The CDR3 is 15 residues long. Germline CDR1 is MNHEY and CDR2 is SVGAGI. V was shortened by 0 bases and J by 8 bases, with 16 bases between the two germline ends. The chain's CDR3 is CASSYSPAGKSGYTF. In DNA form, the CDR3 reads TGTGCCAGCAGTTACTCCCCGGCAGGGAAATCGGGCTACACCTTC.

The chain has TRBV2 and TRBJ1-1; no clear D gene. The CDR3 loop spans 14 amino acids. Trimming pared 2 bases from V and 1 base from J, leaving 8 bases between. Germline loops: CDR1 SNHLY, CDR2 FYNNEI. In DNA form, the CDR3 reads TGTGCCAGCAGTGAACAGTCTTCGAACACTGAAGCTTTCTTT. Translating it yields CASSEQSSNTEAFF.

The J gene is TRBJ2-7, the V gene TRBV9, with 8 bases aligning to TRBD1. This CDR3 is built from 15 residues. V shed 4 bases, J shed 3 bases, and the junction held 9 bases outside the gene matches. Per the germline V gene, CDR1 is SGDLS and CDR2 is YYNGEE. The CDR3 sequence is CASSPRGQGVYEQYF. CDR3 nucleotide sequence: TGTGCCAGCAGCCCCCGAGGACAGGGTGTCTACGAGCAGTACTTC.

This clone came up a few times. V usage is TRBV6-5 and J usage is TRBJ1-4; a weak D match, TRBD1 (6 bases). V was pared by 0 bases and J by 2 bases, with 7 bases between. Per germline, CDR1 MNHEY and CDR2 SVGAGI. The CDR3 has 15 residues. In nucleotides, the CDR3 is TGTGCCAGCAGTTACTCCCAGGGGACTAATGAAAAACTGTTTTTT. Translating it yields CASSYSQGTNEKLFF.

The chain carries TRBV5-1 and TRBJ1-1, with D uncertain. V dropped 2 bases and J dropped 0 bases, with 8 bases sitting between them. The CDR3 sequence is 14 residues long. Germline assignment: CDR1 SGHRS and CDR2 YFSETQ. CDR3 amino acids: CASSLPGLNTEAFF. The DNA of the CDR3 is TGCGCCAGCAGCTTACCAGGCTTGAACACTGAAGCTTTCTTT.

This chain uses TRBV6-1 with TRBJ2-7; D not resolved. Germline loops: CDR1 MNHNS, CDR2 SASEGT. The CDR3 sequence is 13 residues long. V lost 4 bases to trimming and J lost 1 base, with 8 bases between them. Written as DNA, the CDR3 is TGTGCCAGCAGTGGAGGTAGATCCTACGAGCAGTACTTC. This translates into CASSGGRSYEQYF.

This clone was counted once. The chain joins TRBV5-1 to TRBJ2-5; 9 nucleotides agree with TRBD2. The CDR3 is 15 amino acids. J gave up 5 bases and V 5 bases, and 10 bases lay outside the gene matches. Germline CDR1 SGHRS, CDR2 YFSETQ. CDR3 protein: CASRELLAGLETQYF. The DNA for the CDR3 is TGCGCCAGCAGGGAGCTCCTAGCGGGGTTGGAGACCCAGTACTTC.

Worth noting for this clone: One end of the junction varies from germline; a read error may be responsible. This chain links TRBV7-9 with TRBJ1-6; D is perhaps TRBD1 (6 bases). The CDR3 spans 15 residues. CDR1 and CDR2 from the germline V gene are SEHNR and FQNEAQ (reference sequence). CDR3 DNA: TGTTCCAGCAGCTCATACAGGGTACGGAATTCACCCCTCCACTTT. This encodes CSSSSYRVRNSPLHF.

The rearrangement joins TRBV6-4 to TRBJ2-3; 11 nucleotides agree with TRBD2. CDR1 is MRHNA, CDR2 SNTAGT, per germline. V shed 6 bases, J shed 4 bases, and the junction held 3 bases outside the gene matches. The CDR3 extends over 14 amino acids. This CDR3 is CASSLAGGSDTQYF. CDR3 in DNA: TGTGCCAGCAGCCTAGCGGGGGGCTCAGATACGCAGTATTTT.

The chain has TRBV6-5 and TRBJ2-7, with a tentative D call TRBD2 (7 bases). Germline V gives CDR1 MNHEY, CDR2 SVGAGI. Between the trimmed V and J ends, which lost 6 bases and 2 bases, there was a span of 17 bases. CDR3 length equals 15 residues. Here the CDR3 DNA reads TGTGCCAGCAGCAGCTGGGGGGGCGAACCCTACGAGCAGTACTTC. Its translation is CASSSWGGEPYEQYF.

This clone was detected only once. CDR3 amino acids: CASSRGTSFFTDTQYF. The CDR3 nucleotides read TGCGCCAGCAGCCGGGGGACTAGCTTCTTCACAGATACGCAGTATTTT. The rearrangement joins TRBV5-1 to TRBJ2-3; the match to TRBD2 covers 9 bases. Germline CDR1 reads SGHRS; CDR2 reads YFSETQ. The CDR3 runs 16 residues. V shed 4 bases, J shed 2 bases, and the junction held 8 bases outside the gene matches.